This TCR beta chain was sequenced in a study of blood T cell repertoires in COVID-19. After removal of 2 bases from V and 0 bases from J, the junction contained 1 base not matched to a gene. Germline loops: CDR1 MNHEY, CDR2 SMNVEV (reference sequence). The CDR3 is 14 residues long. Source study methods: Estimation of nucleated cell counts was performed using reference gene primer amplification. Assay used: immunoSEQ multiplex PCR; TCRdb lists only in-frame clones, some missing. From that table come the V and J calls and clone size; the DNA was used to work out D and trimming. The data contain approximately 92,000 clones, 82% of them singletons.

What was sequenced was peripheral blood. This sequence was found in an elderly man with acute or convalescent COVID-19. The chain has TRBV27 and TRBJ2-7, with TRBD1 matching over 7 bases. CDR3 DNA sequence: TGTGCCAGCAGTTTAAAGGGGGCCTCCTACGAGCAGTACTTC. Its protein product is CASSLKGASYEQYF.